This T cell receptor (beta chain) was obtained from a study of T cells in localized non-small cell lung cancer. Study results and caveats: Adjacent lung tissue had a median approximately 57 of the top 100 clones found in the tumor.

On this clone: Its antigen is currently unknown.

This CDR3 spans 15 amino acids. V was cut by 0 bases and J by 4 bases, with 10 bases left in between. Germline loops: CDR1 SGHNT, CDR2 YENEEA. Measured with immunoSEQ multiplex PCR; TCRdb has only the in-frame clones, and not every one. There are over a thousand clones in the sample; around 30% occur only once, and 8.5% lies in the top ten. The sequencing used lung tumor tissue, collected before any cancer treatment. The TCR sequence derives from a male donor at least 60 years old with stage I squamous cell lung carcinoma. The chain is built from TRBV11-3 and TRBJ2-1; D gene unclear. CDR3 residues: CASSLEWRTYNEQFF. The CDR3 bases are TGTGCCAGCAGCTTAGAATGGCGGACGTACAATGAGCAGTTCTTC.